This T cell receptor (beta chain) was captured by sequencing in a study of blood T cells in healthy people across ages. Primers used in a second PCR of about 7 to 12 cycles were a sample-barcoded 5' primer and a J-beta primer mix. Each cDNA molecule was tagged by a template-switch adaptor with 12 random nucleotides. Each CDR3 protein gets one entry after TCRdb re-called the 5' RACE reads with MiXCR. The sample holds around 990,000 distinct CDR3 sequences, approximately 25% seen once. The same sample was also used in a study of T cells of mothers and their children. That work states: A slight, non-significant increase in overlap was found for related mother-child pairs relative to unrelated pairs.

This receptor was obtained from a girl under 10 years old in good health. Sequenced input: blood.

The CDR3 here is CASSLDRGLYGEQFF. The CDR3 DNA is TGTGCCAGCAGCTTGGACAGGGGCCTCTATGGTGAGCAGTTCTTC. This chain links TRBV5-5 with TRBJ2-5; 7 bases line up with TRBD1. The DNA matches TRBJ2-1 better at its end, which makes the J call doubtful. Germline CDR1 SGHKS, CDR2 YYEKEE (reference sequence). The CDR3 runs 15 residues.